These 9 T cell receptor beta chains were sequenced from one sample in a study of T cell responses to AZD1222 COVID-19 vaccine. Measured with immunoSEQ multiplex PCR; TCRdb has only the in-frame clones, and not every one. Found here are roughly 120,000 clones, about 80% of them singletons; the top ten hold 9.4%. The sequencing used peripheral blood, collected on day 0 of AZD1222 vaccination. The source of these receptors is an adult in good health.

The chain combines TRBV28 with TRBJ1-3, with D maybe TRBD1 (6 bases). Looked up from germline, CDR1 is MDHEN and CDR2 is SYDVKM. This CDR3 has 15 residues. The V gene lost 8 bases and the J gene lost 2 bases, with 16 bases spanning the gap. In DNA, the CDR3 is TGTGCCAGCGAGAGGGGGGGGAGTGCTGGAAACACCATATATTTT. Translation: CASERGGSAGNTIYF.

The rearrangement uses TRBV10-3 and TRBJ1-4; weak D call: TRBD1 (5 bases). The CDR3 spans 13 residues. CDR1 is ENHRY, CDR2 SYGVKD, per germline. The V end was cut by 8 bases, the J end by 3 bases, with 10 bases between. CDR3 DNA: TGTGCCATCCGAGGGGCCGCTAATGAAAAACTGTTTTTT. It codes for CAIRGAANEKLFF.

CDR3 region: CASSIYATGGSYNEQFF. CDR3 bases: TGTGCCAGTAGTATTTATGCTACGGGGGGCTCCTACAATGAGCAGTTCTTC. The chain uses TRBV19 and TRBJ2-1; 7 positions match TRBD2. The junction had 8 bases not matched to a gene; V was cut back by 3 bases and J by 0 bases. The CDR3 covers 17 residues. Per germline, CDR1 LNHDA and CDR2 SQIVND (reference sequence).

The V gene is TRBV9, the J gene TRBJ1-1; D is possibly TRBD1 (6 bases). This CDR3 is built from 15 residues. From germline, CDR1 is SGDLS and CDR2 YYNGEE. With 0 bases removed from V and 5 bases from J, the gap between germline ends came to 14 bases. The CDR3 loop reads CASSVDPGQGTEAFF. In DNA form, the CDR3 reads TGTGCCAGCAGCGTAGACCCAGGCCAGGGGACTGAAGCTTTCTTT.

This rearrangement joins TRBV28 to TRBJ1-1; no clear D gene. CDR3 length equals 16 residues. Between the trimmed V and J ends, which lost 3 bases and 0 bases, there was a span of 14 bases. CDR1 is MDHEN, CDR2 SYDVKM, per germline. In DNA, the CDR3 is TGTGCCAGCAGTTTCGGATCGTTCGACATGAACACTGAAGCTTTCTTT. The encoded protein is CASSFGSFDMNTEAFF.

In DNA, the CDR3 is TGTGCCAGCAGCTTAGCGTGGCAGGGGTCGGAGTTTTACAATGAGCAGTTCTTC. Encoded protein: CASSLAWQGSEFYNEQFF. The rearrangement joins TRBV7-9 to TRBJ2-1; D may be TRBD1 (6 bases). Germline V lookup: CDR1 SEHNR, CDR2 FQNEAQ (reference sequence). Trimming stripped 0 bases from V and 4 bases from J, with 19 bases between. CDR3 size: 18 residues.

This rearrangement joins TRBV29-1 to TRBJ2-7, with 7 bases that match TRBD2. The CDR3 contains 15 residues. The ends lost 1 base at V and 2 bases at J; junction bases unmatched: 8. Germline assignment: CDR1 SQVTM and CDR2 ANQGSEA. CDR3 amino acids: CSVEGLAGSPYEQYF. The CDR3, as DNA: TGCAGCGTTGAAGGGTTAGCGGGTTCCCCCTACGAGCAGTACTTC.

The V call is TRBV7-3, the J call TRBJ2-1; possibly TRBD2 for D (6 bases). V gave up 4 bases and J gave up 1 base, with 11 bases separating them. The CDR3 spans 15 residues. In germline, CDR1 is SGHTA, CDR2 FQGTGA. The CDR3 bases are TGTGCCAGCAGCTCCCTTAGCGGTTCCTACAATGAGCAGTTCTTC. Translating it yields CASSSLSGSYNEQFF.

The chain joins TRBV5-4 to TRBJ1-1; the D is unclear. V was pared by 3 bases and J by 5 bases, with 14 bases between. Per the germline V gene, CDR1 is SGHNT and CDR2 is YYREEE (reference sequence). The CDR3 spans 14 residues. This CDR3 reads CASSSQPGGTEAFF. For the CDR3, the DNA is TGTGCCAGCAGCTCCCAACCCGGTGGGACTGAAGCTTTCTTT.